A single sample gave rise to the 13 T cell receptor beta chains below, sequenced in a study of shared clonotypes between healthy human individuals. The repertoire was sequenced with immunoSEQ multiplex PCR; TCRdb's copy has only in-frame clones and lacks some. The sample lists about a million clones, about 76% occurring once. Sequences were obtained from memory CD4+ T cells sorted from blood. Subset denoted: CD45RA-negative fraction. The receptor set was obtained from a young man in good health.

In its sample, this clone was seen a few times. The chain combines TRBV29-1 with TRBJ2-2; possible D gene TRBD1, 6 bases. In germline, CDR1 is SQVTM, CDR2 ANQGSEA. The CDR3 spans 11 residues. Trimming pared 7 bases from V and 7 bases from J, leaving 10 bases between. The CDR3 spells CSATGYGELFF. The CDR3 bases are TGCAGCGCCACAGGGTACGGGGAGCTGTTTTTT.

This clone has only one observation. The rearrangement uses TRBV4-3 and TRBJ2-1; TRBD2 agrees at 10 bases. Germline V gives CDR1 LGHNA, CDR2 YSLEER. The CDR3 length is 16 residues. V lost 0 bases and J lost 2; bases outside the gene matches: 1. The chain's CDR3 is CASSQEGLATYNEQFF. The CDR3 bases are TGCGCCAGCAGCCAAGAGGGACTAGCGACCTACAATGAGCAGTTCTTC.

On this clone itself: This sample also contains other DNA sequences that code for the same CDR3. This rearrangement joins TRBV6-1 to TRBJ1-2; no definite D call. The length of the CDR3 is 13 residues. Trimming shortened V by 2 bases and J by 3 bases, and 7 bases separated the two germline ends. The germline V gene has CDR1 MNHNS and CDR2 SASEGT. The CDR3 region is CASSEPGYYGYTF. The CDR3 bases are TGTGCCAGCAGTGAACCCGGATACTATGGCTACACCTTC.

This clone was seen more than once but under ten times. V usage is TRBV7-9 and J usage is TRBJ1-1; no clear D. This CDR3 has 13 residues. Trimming removed 5 bases from V and 0 bases from J, with 7 bases in between. Germline CDR1 is SEHNR and CDR2 is FQNEAQ (reference sequence). The CDR3 DNA follows: TGTGCCAGCAGCATAACCGTGAACACTGAAGCTTTCTTT. Translation: CASSITVNTEAFF.

The chain is built from TRBV10-3 and TRBJ2-3; D not certain. V lost 6 bases and J lost 6, with 10 bases in between. CDR1 is ENHRY and CDR2 is SYGVKD in the germline V gene. The CDR3 totals 12 residues. CDR3 in DNA: TGTGCCATCAGCGCCTACTTGGATACGCAGTATTTT. Protein: CAISAYLDTQYF.

The gene calls are TRBV5-4 and TRBJ2-1; the match to TRBD2 covers 10 bases. J gave up 5 bases and V 1 base, and 3 bases lay outside the gene matches. The CDR3 is made up of 15 amino acids. CDR1 and CDR2 (germline): SGHNT, YYREEE (reference sequence). As DNA, the CDR3 is TGTGCCAGCAGCTTGTGGCTAGCGGGAGACAATGAGCAGTTCTTC. Translated: CASSLWLAGDNEQFF.

The V and J genes are TRBV5-1 and TRBJ2-5; D is undetermined. Germline CDR1 SGHRS, CDR2 YFSETQ. This CDR3 region has 13 residues. V was pared by 1 base and J by 5 bases, with 9 bases between. The CDR3: CASSLSPAETQYF. The CDR3 DNA follows: TGCGCCAGCAGCTTGTCCCCCGCGGAGACCCAGTACTTC.

Written as DNA, the CDR3 is TGTGCCATCAGGGAGGCGACTAGCACAGATACGCAGTATTTT. Amino acids: CAIREATSTDTQYF. This chain links TRBV10-3 with TRBJ2-3, with D possibly being TRBD2 (5 bases). The length of the CDR3 is 14 residues. The V gene lost 6 bases and the J gene lost 0 bases, with 10 bases spanning the gap. CDR1 and CDR2 from the germline V gene are ENHRY and SYGVKD.

The V call is TRBV5-4, the J call TRBJ2-2; 10 bases are a match to TRBD1. There are 16 residues in the CDR3. Trimming at V came to 4 bases and at J to 6 bases, leaving 9 bases not matched to a gene. The V gene's germline CDR1 is SGHNT and CDR2 YYREEE (reference sequence). The CDR3 here is CASSRPGQGKAGELFF. The DNA for the CDR3 is TGTGCCAGCAGCCGCCCGGGACAGGGGAAGGCCGGGGAGCTGTTTTTT.

The rearrangement links TRBV19 to TRBJ1-5; D is undetermined. The CDR3 totals 14 residues. V was cut by 7 bases and J by 5 bases, with 15 bases left in between. Germline V CDR1 and CDR2: LNHDA, SQIVND (reference sequence). In DNA form, the CDR3 reads TGTGCCAGTAATAAAATGGGCCCCTATCAGCCCCAGCATTTT. Translated: CASNKMGPYQPQHF.

As concerns this clone: This CDR3 is also generated by other DNA sequences in the sample. This chain links TRBV5-1 with TRBJ2-7; D unclear. V gave up 0 bases and J gave up 7 bases, with 8 bases separating them. The germline CDR1 and CDR2 sequences are SGHRS and YFSETQ. CDR3 length: 12 amino acids. CDR3 coding DNA: TGCGCCAGCAGCTTGGAGCTCAGGGAGCAGTACTTC. This codes for CASSLELREQYF.

The chain employs TRBV5-1 and TRBJ2-7; D remains unclear. This CDR3 is built from 14 residues. Germline CDR1 SGHRS, CDR2 YFSETQ. V shed 2 bases and J shed 5 bases, with 14 bases lying between them. In nucleotides, the CDR3 is TGCGCCAGCAGCTTTGTAGGGTCAAGGAACGAGCAGTACTTC. This translates into CASSFVGSRNEQYF.

The chain carries TRBV7-8 and TRBJ1-6; D is uncertain. Germline-derived CDR1 and CDR2 are SGHVS and FQNEAQ. V lost 5 bases to trimming and J lost 10 bases, with 12 bases between them. The CDR3 has 13 amino acids. This CDR3 is CASSILAGSPLHF. DNA of the CDR3: TGTGCCAGCAGCATCCTCGCCGGATCACCCCTCCACTTT.